One and the same sample provided the 29 T cell receptor beta chains below, sequenced in a study of blood T cell repertoires in COVID-19. Profiled with immunoSEQ multiplex PCR; TCRdb holds only in-frame clones, not every one. The sample lists 150,000 to 200,000 clones; approximately 90% were seen once. What was sequenced was PBMCs or T cells enriched from blood (not recorded which). The source is a woman in her forties or fifties who had recovered from COVID-19.

This chain uses TRBV7-3 with TRBJ2-1, with 11 positions matching TRBD1. CDR3 length equals 15 residues. Germline CDR1 reads SGHTA; CDR2 reads FQGTGA. J lost 9 bases, V lost 4 bases, and 8 bases had no gene match. As DNA, the CDR3 is TGTGCCAGCAGCTCCAGTCCCGGGACAGGGGGTGAGCAGTTCTTC. As protein: CASSSSPGTGGEQFF.

The rearrangement uses TRBV19 and TRBJ1-6, with D hard to call. The CDR3 totals 15 residues. CDR1 and CDR2 from the germline V gene are LNHDA and SQIVND (reference sequence). The V end lost 1 base, the J end lost 9 bases, and 13 bases lay between the germline ends. The CDR3 sequence: CASSIATPAGSPLHF. CDR3 bases: TGTGCCAGTAGTATAGCTACGCCGGCGGGTTCACCCCTCCACTTT.

Of note for this clone: The DNA is omitted, as the CDR3 cannot be located on it reliably, and the CDR3 follows TCRdb's listing. This rearrangement joins TRBV12-5 to TRBJ1-1; the listed D gene, TRBD1, was not tested against the DNA. The germline gives CDR1 LGHNT, CDR2 FRNRAP. The CDR3 has 13 amino acids, counting both end residues. The CDR3 sequence is CASGLWGRGITFF.

The V call is TRBV7-3, the J call TRBJ1-1; D is uncertain. This CDR3 has 13 amino acids. From germline, CDR1 is SGHTA and CDR2 FQGTGA. Trimming removed 6 bases at V and 1 base at J, with 9 bases between. CDR3 protein: CASRRTRNTEAFF. In DNA, the CDR3 is TGTGCCAGCAGACGTACCAGGAACACTGAAGCTTTCTTT.

This chain joins TRBV7-8 and TRBJ1-2, with 7 bases matching TRBD1. The junction had 5 bases not matched to a gene; V was cut back by 5 bases and J by 5 bases. The germline V gene encodes CDR1 SGHVS and CDR2 FQNEAQ. This CDR3 spans 13 amino acids. This CDR3 reads CASSARTGYGYTF. CDR3 in DNA: TGTGCCAGCAGCGCTCGGACAGGATATGGCTACACCTTC. Full variable domain (missing parts from reference TRBV7-8 and TRBJ1-2): GAGVSQSPRYKVAKRGQDVALRCDPISGHVSLFWYQQALGQGPEFLTYFQNEAQLDKSGLPSDRFFAERPEGSVSTLKIQRTQQEDSAVYLCASSARTGYGYTFGSGTRLTVV.

This clone appeared a single time. This chain joins TRBV4-1 and TRBJ2-3; 9 bases line up with TRBD1. V shed 0 bases and J 2 bases; nucleotides not matched to a gene: 9. There are 18 residues in the CDR3. The germline V gene has CDR1 MGHRA and CDR2 YSYEKL. Written as DNA, the CDR3 is TGCGCCAGCAGCCAAGATCGGGGAGGGACAGGGTACACAGATACGCAGTATTTT. Protein: CASSQDRGGTGYTDTQYF.

V and J are TRBV19 and TRBJ2-1; possible D gene TRBD2, 6 bases. The germline V and J ends were trimmed by 3 bases and 4 bases, with 7 bases remaining between them. From germline, CDR1 is LNHDA and CDR2 SQIVND (reference sequence). CDR3 length equals 13 residues. CDR3 residues: CASSMGGYNEQFF. CDR3 nucleotides: TGTGCCAGTAGTATGGGGGGATACAATGAGCAGTTCTTC. The full variable domain, with the rest looked up from reference TRBV19 and TRBJ2-1, is DGGITQSPKYLFRKEGQNVTLSCEQNLNHDAMYWYRQDPGQGLRLIYYSQIVNDFQKGDIAEGYSVSREKKESFPLTVTSAQKNPTAFYLCASSMGGYNEQFFGPGTRLTVL.

This chain uses TRBV19 with TRBJ1-5; a possible D gene is TRBD1 (6 bases). The CDR3 spans 16 residues. V was cut by 10 bases and J by 3 bases, with 22 bases left in between. Per the germline V gene, CDR1 is LNHDA and CDR2 is SQIVND (reference sequence). Written as DNA, the CDR3 is TGTGCCACTTCGCCCCGGGGGGCCCTCCTCAATCAGCCCCAGCATTTT. This sequence encodes CATSPRGALLNQPQHF.

The gene calls are TRBV7-9 and TRBJ2-3; 11 nucleotides agree with TRBD2. The J segment lost 2 bases and the V segment lost 2 bases, leaving 9 bases of the junction unmatched. Germline values: CDR1 SEHNR, CDR2 FQNEAQ (reference sequence). The CDR3 length is 18 residues. The CDR3 sequence is CASSLLLAGGQLTDTQYF. The CDR3 DNA is TGTGCCAGCAGCTTACTGCTAGCGGGGGGCCAACTCACAGATACGCAGTATTTT.

V is TRBV5-1 and J is TRBJ2-3, with D maybe TRBD2 (5 bases). Germline CDR1 is SGHRS and CDR2 is YFSETQ. V lost 0 bases, J lost 6 bases, and 11 bases lay in between. The CDR3 is 14 residues long. The DNA for the CDR3 is TGCGCCAGCAGCTTGGCCACGCGAGGGGATACGCAGTATTTT. This sequence encodes CASSLATRGDTQYF. The full variable domain, completed using reference TRBV5-1 and TRBJ2-3, is KAGVTQTPRYLIKTRGQQVTLSCSPISGHRSVSWYQQTPGQGLQFLFEYFSETQRNKGNFPGRFSGRQFSNSRSEMNVSTLELGDSALYLCASSLATRGDTQYFGPGTRLTVL.

The gene calls are TRBV6-5 and TRBJ2-3, with D perhaps matching TRBD2 (5 bases). The CDR3 is 11 amino acids. Germline V gene lookup returns CDR1 MNHEY and CDR2 SVGAGI. Trimming shortened V by 6 bases and J by 9 bases, and 10 bases separated the two germline ends. The CDR3 protein is CASSPGGTQYF. In DNA form, the CDR3 reads TGTGCCAGCAGCCCGGGCGGGACGCAGTATTTT.

The rearrangement joins TRBV5-1 to TRBJ1-5; D is perhaps TRBD1 (5 bases). CDR3 size: 15 residues. V lost 2 bases and J lost 5, with 14 bases in between. Germline CDR1 SGHRS, CDR2 YFSETQ. The CDR3 DNA sequence: TGCGCCAGCAGCTTCGGGACTTTAGGGGATCAGCCCCAGCATTTT. This translates into CASSFGTLGDQPQHF.

Comment on this clone: This same CDR3 is encoded by further DNA sequences in the sample. The rearrangement uses TRBV18 and TRBJ2-7; the D gene is possibly TRBD2 (6 bases). The V end lost 3 bases, the J end lost 2 bases, and 11 bases lay between the germline ends. Germline-derived CDR1 and CDR2 are KGHSH and LQKENI. The CDR3 covers 14 residues. The CDR3 DNA sequence: TGTGCCAGCTCACCCGGGACTGGCCCCTACGAGCAGTACTTC. Its protein product is CASSPGTGPYEQYF.

The chain is built from TRBV24-1 and TRBJ2-2; D is uncertain. Germline CDR1 and CDR2: KGHDR and SFDVKD. The CDR3 extends over 15 amino acids. The ends were cut back, 1 base at V and 1 base at J, with 6 bases in the middle. In nucleotides, the CDR3 is TGTGCCACCAGTGATTTTGCAGGGAACACCGGGGAGCTGTTTTTT. Translated: CATSDFAGNTGELFF.

The gene calls are TRBV14 and TRBJ2-6; D gene unclear. Germline lookup yields CDR1 SGHDN and CDR2 FVKESK. The CDR3 contains 15 residues. With 5 bases removed from V and 0 bases from J, the gap between germline ends came to 8 bases. The CDR3 reads CASSIQNSGANVLTF. The CDR3 bases are TGTGCCAGCAGCATTCAAAACTCTGGGGCCAACGTCCTGACTTTC.

The V gene is TRBV20-1, the J gene TRBJ2-5, with 10 bases matching TRBD1. This CDR3 spans 14 amino acids. The trim removed 3 bases at V and 5 bases at J, leaving 6 bases unmatched. The germline CDR1 and CDR2 sequences are DFQATT and SNEGSKA (reference sequence). The CDR3 here is CSASVTGGAETQYF. The CDR3 DNA reads TGCAGTGCTAGTGTGACAGGGGGCGCGGAGACCCAGTACTTC.

This clone was found a few times. The rearrangement links TRBV19 to TRBJ1-4; D not certain. This CDR3 contains 14 residues. The germline V and J ends were trimmed by 0 bases and 14 bases, with 16 bases remaining between them. Germline V gives CDR1 LNHDA, CDR2 SQIVND (reference sequence). CDR3 coding DNA: TGTGCCAGTAGTATAGATGGCGGTAGATACGTGCTGTTTTTT. Amino acids: CASSIDGGRYVLFF.

The V gene is TRBV2, the J gene TRBJ2-3; tentatively, D is TRBD1 (6 bases). Trimming pared 6 bases from V and 1 base from J, leaving 14 bases between. The CDR3 totals 15 residues. CDR1 SNHLY and CDR2 FYNNEI come from the germline V gene. CDR3 protein: CASRPTGWGTDTQYF. CDR3 DNA: TGTGCCAGCAGGCCTACAGGGTGGGGCACAGATACGCAGTATTTT.

This chain uses TRBV19 with TRBJ1-2, with 7 bases identical to TRBD1. From germline, CDR1 is LNHDA and CDR2 SQIVND (reference sequence). The CDR3 length is 15 residues. The ends lost 3 bases at V and 1 base at J; junction bases unmatched: 5. CDR3 residues: CASSMKQGVNYGYTF. CDR3 sequence (DNA): TGTGCCAGTAGTATGAAGCAGGGGGTTAACTATGGCTACACCTTC.

A remark on this clone: An end of the junction differs from the germline gene, which may be a read error. The rearrangement links TRBV6-1 to TRBJ1-3; a weak D match, TRBD1 (6 bases). The CDR3 runs to 16 residues. Germline CDR1 MNHNS, CDR2 SASEGT. CDR3 in DNA: TGTGCCAGCAGTCAAGCGGGGGCCCTCTCTGGAAACACCATATATTTT. It codes for CASSQAGALSGNTIYF.

This chain uses TRBV7-2 with TRBJ2-7; D is unclear. Trimming stripped 6 bases from V and 2 bases from J, with 11 bases between. The CDR3 has 13 residues. CDR1 is SGHTA and CDR2 is FQGNSA in the germline V gene. The CDR3 loop is CASSHQIPYEQYF. The CDR3, as DNA: TGTGCCAGCAGTCATCAAATTCCCTACGAGCAGTACTTC.

V and J are TRBV7-8 and TRBJ2-7; TRBD1 matches 7 bases. V lost 6 bases, J lost 0 bases, and 11 bases stayed unmatched. This CDR3 comprises 16 residues. CDR1 and CDR2 from the germline V gene are SGHVS and FQNEAQ. The CDR3 sequence: CASSTRTGPGSYEQYF. CDR3 DNA: TGTGCCAGCAGTACCCGGACAGGACCAGGCTCCTACGAGCAGTACTTC.

This clone was detected once. The chain has TRBV27 and TRBJ2-1; D ambiguous. V was cut by 1 base and J by 2 bases, with 6 bases left in between. The CDR3 spans 14 residues. Germline V gives CDR1 MNHEY, CDR2 SMNVEV (reference sequence). The CDR3: CASSLLVTYNEQFF. The CDR3 DNA reads as TGTGCCAGCAGTTTATTAGTCACCTACAATGAGCAGTTCTTC.

The chain combines TRBV3-1 (or the pseudogene TRBV3-2) with TRBJ1-1, with D unresolved. Germline lookup yields CDR1 LGHDT and CDR2 YNNKEL (reference sequence). The CDR3 covers 13 residues. Trimming stripped 3 bases from V and 1 base from J, with 6 bases between. CDR3 nucleotides: TGTGCCAGCAGCCAGAACAGGAACACTGAAGCTTTCTTT. Protein sequence: CASSQNRNTEAFF.

The chain carries TRBV4-1 and TRBJ2-7; 10 bases are a match to TRBD2. Germline trimming cut 4 bases from V and 1 base from J; bases unmatched to any gene: 4. Germline CDR1 is MGHRA and CDR2 is YSYEKL. The CDR3 sequence is 15 residues long. The CDR3 here is CASSPPSGGSYEQYF. CDR3 nucleotide sequence: TGCGCCAGCAGCCCCCCTAGCGGGGGATCCTACGAGCAGTACTTC.

J is TRBJ1-6 and V is TRBV3-1 (or the pseudogene TRBV3-2); D gene ambiguous. The CDR3 is 12 amino acids. Trimming stripped 1 base from V and 10 bases from J, with 5 bases between. The germline V gene encodes CDR1 LGHDT and CDR2 YNNKEL (reference sequence). The chain's CDR3 is CASSQVRSPLHF. Here the CDR3 DNA reads TGTGCCAGCAGCCAAGTGAGGTCACCCCTCCACTTT.

This chain joins TRBV2 and TRBJ1-5; no definite D call. Germline values: CDR1 SNHLY, CDR2 FYNNEI. V was trimmed by 8 bases and J by 3 bases, leaving 17 bases between them. The CDR3 totals 15 residues. The DNA of the CDR3 is TGTGCCAGCCGTAGGGAGAAACAAGACAATCAGCCCCAGCATTTT. It codes for CASRREKQDNQPQHF.

The V and J genes are TRBV27 and TRBJ2-7; 11 nucleotides align to TRBD1. The V and J ends lost 6 bases and 5 bases, in that order; junction bases with no gene match: 6. Germline-derived CDR1 and CDR2 are MNHEY and SMNVEV (reference sequence). There are 14 residues in the CDR3. The CDR3 loop reads CASRVGTGGNEQYF. The DNA for the CDR3 is TGTGCCAGCAGGGTCGGGACAGGGGGGAACGAGCAGTACTTC.

The rearrangement links TRBV14 to TRBJ2-5, with TRBD1 identical over 8 bases. Trimming at V came to 2 bases and at J to 5 bases, leaving 4 bases not matched to a gene. This CDR3 contains 14 residues. The germline V gene encodes CDR1 SGHDN and CDR2 FVKESK. The CDR3 coding sequence is TGTGCCAGCAGCCAAACCAGGGGGCGGGAGACCCAGTACTTC. It specifies CASSQTRGRETQYF.